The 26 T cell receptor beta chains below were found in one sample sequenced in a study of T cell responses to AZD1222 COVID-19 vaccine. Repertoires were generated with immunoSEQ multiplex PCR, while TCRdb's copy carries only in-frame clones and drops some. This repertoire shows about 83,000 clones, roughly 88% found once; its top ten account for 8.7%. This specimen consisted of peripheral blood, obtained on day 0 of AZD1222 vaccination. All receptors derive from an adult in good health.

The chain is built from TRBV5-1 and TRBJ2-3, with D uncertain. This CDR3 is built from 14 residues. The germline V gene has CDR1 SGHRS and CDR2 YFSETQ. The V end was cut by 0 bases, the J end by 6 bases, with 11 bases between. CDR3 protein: CASSLGAKADTQYF. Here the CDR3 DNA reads TGCGCCAGCAGCTTGGGGGCAAAAGCGGATACGCAGTATTTT.

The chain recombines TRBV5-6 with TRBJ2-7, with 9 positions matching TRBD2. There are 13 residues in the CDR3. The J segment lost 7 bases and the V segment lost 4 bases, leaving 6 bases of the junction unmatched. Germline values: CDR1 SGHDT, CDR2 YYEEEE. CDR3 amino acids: CASSPGLAREQYF. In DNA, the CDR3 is TGTGCCAGCAGCCCGGGACTAGCAAGGGAGCAGTACTTC.

The CDR3 spells CAWSVLLLNNEQFF. Written as DNA, the CDR3 is TGTGCCTGGAGTGTATTACTGCTCAACAATGAGCAGTTCTTC. This rearrangement joins TRBV30 to TRBJ2-1; D is unresolved. Germline V lookup: CDR1 GTSNPN, CDR2 SVGIG (reference sequence). With 0 bases removed from V and 5 bases from J, the gap between germline ends came to 11 bases. There are 14 residues in the CDR3.

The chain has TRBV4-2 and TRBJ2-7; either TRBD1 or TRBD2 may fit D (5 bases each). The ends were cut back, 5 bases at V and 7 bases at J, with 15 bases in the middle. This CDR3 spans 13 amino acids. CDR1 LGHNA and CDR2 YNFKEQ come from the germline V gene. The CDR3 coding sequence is TGTGCCAGCAGCTACCGGGACCTAGGGGAGCAGTACTTC. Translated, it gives CASSYRDLGEQYF.

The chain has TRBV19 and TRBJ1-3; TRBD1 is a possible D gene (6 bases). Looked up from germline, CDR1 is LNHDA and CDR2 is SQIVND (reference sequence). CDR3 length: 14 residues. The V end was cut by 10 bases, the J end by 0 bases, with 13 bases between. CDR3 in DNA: TGTGCCACCACGACAGGAAACTCTGGAAACACCATATATTTT. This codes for CATTTGNSGNTIYF.

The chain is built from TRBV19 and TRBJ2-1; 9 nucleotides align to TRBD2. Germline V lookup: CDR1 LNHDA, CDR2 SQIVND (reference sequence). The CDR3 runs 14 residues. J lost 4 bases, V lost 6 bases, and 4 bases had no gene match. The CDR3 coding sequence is TGTGCCAGTAGGACTAGCGGTGCATACAATGAGCAGTTCTTC. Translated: CASRTSGAYNEQFF.

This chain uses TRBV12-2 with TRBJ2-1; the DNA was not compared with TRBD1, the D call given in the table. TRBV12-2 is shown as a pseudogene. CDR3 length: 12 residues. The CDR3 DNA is TGTGCAAGTCGCAACAGGGTAGATGAGCAGTTCTTC. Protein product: CASRNRVDEQFF.

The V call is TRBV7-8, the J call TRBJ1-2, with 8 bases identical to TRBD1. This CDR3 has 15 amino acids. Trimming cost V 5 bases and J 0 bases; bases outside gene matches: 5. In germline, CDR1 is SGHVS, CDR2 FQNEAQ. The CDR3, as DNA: TGTGCCAGCAGCGTTGGGACAGGATCTAACTATGGCTACACCTTC. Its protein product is CASSVGTGSNYGYTF.

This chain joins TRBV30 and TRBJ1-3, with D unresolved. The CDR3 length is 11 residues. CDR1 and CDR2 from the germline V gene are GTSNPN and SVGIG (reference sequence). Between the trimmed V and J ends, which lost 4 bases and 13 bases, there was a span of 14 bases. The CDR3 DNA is TGTGCCTGGACGGGATACCGGGATATATATTTT. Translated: CAWTGYRDIYF.

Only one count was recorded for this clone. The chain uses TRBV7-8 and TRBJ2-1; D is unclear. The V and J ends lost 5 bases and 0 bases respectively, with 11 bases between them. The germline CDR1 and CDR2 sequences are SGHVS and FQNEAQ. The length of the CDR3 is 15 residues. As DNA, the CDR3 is TGTGCCAGCAGCCGTGACGGTAGCTCCTACAATGAGCAGTTCTTC. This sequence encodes CASSRDGSSYNEQFF.

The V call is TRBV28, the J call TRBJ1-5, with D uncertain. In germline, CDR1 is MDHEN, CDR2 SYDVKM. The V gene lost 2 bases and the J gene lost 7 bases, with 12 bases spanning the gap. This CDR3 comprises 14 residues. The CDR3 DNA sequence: TGTGCCAGCAGTTTACGTGTCAGCGCACAGCCCCAGCATTTT. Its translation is CASSLRVSAQPQHF. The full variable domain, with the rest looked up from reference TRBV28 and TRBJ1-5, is DVKVTQSSRYLVKRTGEKVFLECVQDMDHENMFWYRQDPGLGLRLIYFSYDVKMKEKGDIPEGYSVSREKKERFSLILESASTNQTSMYLCASSLRVSAQPQHFGDGTRLSIL.

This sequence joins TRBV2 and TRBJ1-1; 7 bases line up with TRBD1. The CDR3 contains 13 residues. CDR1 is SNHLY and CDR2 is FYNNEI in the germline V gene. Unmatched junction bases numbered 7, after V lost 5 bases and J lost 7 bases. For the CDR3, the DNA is TGTGCCAGCAGTTATACAGGGGAACTTGAAGCTTTCTTT. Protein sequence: CASSYTGELEAFF.

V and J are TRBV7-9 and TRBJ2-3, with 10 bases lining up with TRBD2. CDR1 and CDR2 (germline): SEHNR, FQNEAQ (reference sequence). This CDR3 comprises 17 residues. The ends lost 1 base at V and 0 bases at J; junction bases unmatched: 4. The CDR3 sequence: CASSLVLAGASTDTQYF. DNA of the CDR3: TGTGCCAGCAGCTTAGTTCTAGCGGGGGCAAGCACAGATACGCAGTATTTT.

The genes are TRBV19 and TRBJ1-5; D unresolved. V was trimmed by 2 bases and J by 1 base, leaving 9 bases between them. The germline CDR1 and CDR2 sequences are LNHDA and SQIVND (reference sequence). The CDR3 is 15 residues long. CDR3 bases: TGTGCCAGTAGTATATCAGTGGACAGCAATCAGCCCCAGCATTTT. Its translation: CASSISVDSNQPQHF.

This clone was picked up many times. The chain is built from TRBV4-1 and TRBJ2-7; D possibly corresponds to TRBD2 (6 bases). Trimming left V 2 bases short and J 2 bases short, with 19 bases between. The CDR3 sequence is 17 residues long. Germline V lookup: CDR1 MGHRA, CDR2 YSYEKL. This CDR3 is CASSQRTAGTGPYEQYF. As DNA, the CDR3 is TGCGCCAGCAGCCAACGCACGGCCGGGACTGGGCCCTACGAGCAGTACTTC.

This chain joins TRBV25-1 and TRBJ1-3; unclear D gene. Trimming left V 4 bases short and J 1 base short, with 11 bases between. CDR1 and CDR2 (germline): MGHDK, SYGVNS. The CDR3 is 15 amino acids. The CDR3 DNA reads TGTGCCAGCAGTGCATCGTTGGATTCTGGAAACACCATATATTTT. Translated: CASSASLDSGNTIYF.

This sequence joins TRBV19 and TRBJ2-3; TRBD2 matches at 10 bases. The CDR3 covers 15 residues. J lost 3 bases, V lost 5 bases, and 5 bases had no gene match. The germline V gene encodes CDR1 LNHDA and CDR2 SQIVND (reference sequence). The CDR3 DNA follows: TGTGCCAGTAGTTCAGCGGGAGGGCGTACAGATACGCAGTATTTT. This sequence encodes CASSSAGGRTDTQYF.

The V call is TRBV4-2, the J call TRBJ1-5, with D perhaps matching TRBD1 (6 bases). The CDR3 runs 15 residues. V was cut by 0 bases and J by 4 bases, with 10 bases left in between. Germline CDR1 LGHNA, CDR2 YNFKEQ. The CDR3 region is CASSQDQGLNQPQHF. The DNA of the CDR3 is TGTGCCAGCAGCCAAGACCAGGGGCTAAATCAGCCCCAGCATTTT.

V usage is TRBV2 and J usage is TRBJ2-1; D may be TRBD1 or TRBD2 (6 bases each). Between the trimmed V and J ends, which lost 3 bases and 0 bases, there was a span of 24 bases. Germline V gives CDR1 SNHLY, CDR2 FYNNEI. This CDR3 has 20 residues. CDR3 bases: TGTGCCAGCAGTGAGTGGCAGGGGTGGCCTCTAGCGAGCTCCTACAATGAGCAGTTCTTC. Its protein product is CASSEWQGWPLASSYNEQFF. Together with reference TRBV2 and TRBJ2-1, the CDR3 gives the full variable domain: EPEVTQTPSHQVTQMGQEVILRCVPISNHLYFYWYRQILGQKVEFLVSFYNNEISEKSEIFDDQFSVERPDGSNFTLKIRSTKLEDSAMYFCASSEWQGWPLASSYNEQFFGPGTRLTVL.

CDR3 region: CAWKTPGQVNSPLHF. For the CDR3, the DNA is TGTGCCTGGAAGACGCCTGGACAGGTCAATTCACCCCTCCACTTT. This chain links TRBV30 with TRBJ1-6; 7 nucleotides match TRBD1. V lost 4 bases, J lost 7 bases, and 10 bases stayed unmatched. Germline loops: CDR1 GTSNPN, CDR2 SVGIG (reference sequence). The CDR3 contains 15 residues.

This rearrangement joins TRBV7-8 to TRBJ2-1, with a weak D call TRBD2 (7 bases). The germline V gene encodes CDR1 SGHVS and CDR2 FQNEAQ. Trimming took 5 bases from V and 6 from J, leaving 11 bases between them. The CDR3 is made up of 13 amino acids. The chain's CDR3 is CASSPGGPNEQFF. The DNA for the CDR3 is TGTGCCAGCAGCCCCGGGGGGCCCAATGAGCAGTTCTTC.

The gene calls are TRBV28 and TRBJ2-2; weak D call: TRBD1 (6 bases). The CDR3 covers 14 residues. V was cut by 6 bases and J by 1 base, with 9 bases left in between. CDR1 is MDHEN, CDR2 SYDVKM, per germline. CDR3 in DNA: TGTGCCAGCAGCCCGGGACAGAACACCGGGGAGCTGTTTTTT. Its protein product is CASSPGQNTGELFF.

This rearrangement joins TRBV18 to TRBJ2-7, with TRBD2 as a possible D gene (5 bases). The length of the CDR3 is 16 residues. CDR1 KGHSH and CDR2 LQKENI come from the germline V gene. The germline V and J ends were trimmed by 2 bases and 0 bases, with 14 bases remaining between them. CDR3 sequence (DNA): TGTGCCAGCTCACCAATAACGAGAGGGAGCTCCTACGAGCAGTACTTC. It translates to CASSPITRGSSYEQYF. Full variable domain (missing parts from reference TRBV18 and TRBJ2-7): NAGVMQNPRHLVRRRGQEARLRCSPMKGHSHVYWYRQLPEEGLKFMVYLQKENIIDESGMPKERFSAEFPKEGPSILRIQQVVRGDSAAYFCASSPITRGSSYEQYFGPGTRLTVT.

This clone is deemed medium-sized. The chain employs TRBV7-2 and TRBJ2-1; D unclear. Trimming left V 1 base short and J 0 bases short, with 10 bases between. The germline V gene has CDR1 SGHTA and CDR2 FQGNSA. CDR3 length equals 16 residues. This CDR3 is CASSLDAGSSYNEQFF. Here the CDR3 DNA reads TGTGCCAGCAGCTTAGATGCCGGCAGCTCCTACAATGAGCAGTTCTTC.

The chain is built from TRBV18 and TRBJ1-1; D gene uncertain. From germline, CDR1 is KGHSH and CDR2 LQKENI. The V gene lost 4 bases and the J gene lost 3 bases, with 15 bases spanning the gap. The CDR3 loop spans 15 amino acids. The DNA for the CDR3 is TGTGCCAGCTCACTAGCGGACGGATGGGACACTGAAGCTTTCTTT. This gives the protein CASSLADGWDTEAFF.

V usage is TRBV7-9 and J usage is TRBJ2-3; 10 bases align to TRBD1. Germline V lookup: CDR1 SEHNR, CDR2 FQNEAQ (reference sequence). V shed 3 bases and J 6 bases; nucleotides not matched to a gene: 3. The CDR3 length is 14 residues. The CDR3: CASSFRGQGDTQYF. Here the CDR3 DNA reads TGTGCCAGCAGCTTCCGGGGACAGGGGGATACGCAGTATTTT.